This T cell receptor beta chain appears in the sequencing data of a study of blood T cell repertoires in COVID-19. Across the whole study: Sample material is recorded as cDNA or gDNA derived from T cells, B-cell-depleted T cells, or PBMCs.

The CDR3 is made up of 12 amino acids. CDR1 and CDR2 from the germline V gene are LGHNA and YSLEER. The V and J ends lost 3 bases and 11 bases respectively, with 13 bases between them. Repertoires were generated with immunoSEQ multiplex PCR, while TCRdb's copy carries only in-frame clones and drops some. Here the sample spans 300,000 to 350,000 clones, around 87% being singletons. This clone has at least ten counts. The origin of this receptor is a middle-aged woman with COVID-19, enrolled during active disease. Material: peripheral blood. The rearrangement uses TRBV4-3 and TRBJ1-1, with D possibly TRBD1 on 6 matching bases. CDR3 residues: CASSQGSGGAFF. CDR3 nucleotide sequence: TGCGCCAGCAGCCAGGGCTCGGGGGGCGCTTTCTTT.